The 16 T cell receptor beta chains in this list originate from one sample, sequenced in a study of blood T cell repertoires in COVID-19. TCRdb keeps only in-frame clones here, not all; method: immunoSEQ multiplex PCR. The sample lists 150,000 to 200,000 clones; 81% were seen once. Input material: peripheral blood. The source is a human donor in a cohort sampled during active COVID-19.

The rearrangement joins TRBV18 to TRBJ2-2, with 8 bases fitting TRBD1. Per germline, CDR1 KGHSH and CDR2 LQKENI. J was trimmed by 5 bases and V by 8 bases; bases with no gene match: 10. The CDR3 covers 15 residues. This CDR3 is CASASDRGRTGELFF. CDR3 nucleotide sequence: TGTGCCAGCGCCAGTGACAGGGGTAGGACCGGGGAGCTGTTTTTT.

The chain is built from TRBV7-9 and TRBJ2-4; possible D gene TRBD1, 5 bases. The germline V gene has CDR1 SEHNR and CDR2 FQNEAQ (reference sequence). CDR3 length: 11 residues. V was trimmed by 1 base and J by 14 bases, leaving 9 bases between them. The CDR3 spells CASSLGTRKYF. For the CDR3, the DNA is TGTGCCAGCAGCTTAGGGACACGCAAGTACTTC.

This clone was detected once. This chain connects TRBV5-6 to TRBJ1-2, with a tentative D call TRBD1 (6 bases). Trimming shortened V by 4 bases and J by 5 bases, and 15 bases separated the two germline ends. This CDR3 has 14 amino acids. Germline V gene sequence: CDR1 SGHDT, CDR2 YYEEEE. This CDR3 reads CASSEGHDPYGYTF. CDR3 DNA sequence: TGTGCCAGCAGCGAGGGACACGACCCATATGGCTACACCTTC.

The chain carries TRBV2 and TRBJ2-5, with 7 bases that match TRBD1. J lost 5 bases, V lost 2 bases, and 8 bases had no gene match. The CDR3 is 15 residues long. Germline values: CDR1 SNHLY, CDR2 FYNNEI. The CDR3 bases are TGTGCCAGCAGTGAAACAGGGGTCGGATCGGAGACCCAGTACTTC. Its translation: CASSETGVGSETQYF.

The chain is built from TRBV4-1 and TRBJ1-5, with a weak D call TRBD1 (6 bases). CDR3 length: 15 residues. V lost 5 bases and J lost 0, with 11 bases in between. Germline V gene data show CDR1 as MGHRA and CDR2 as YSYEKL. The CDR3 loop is CASSYLGGSNQPQHF. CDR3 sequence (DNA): TGCGCCAGCAGCTACCTAGGGGGTAGCAATCAGCCCCAGCATTTT.

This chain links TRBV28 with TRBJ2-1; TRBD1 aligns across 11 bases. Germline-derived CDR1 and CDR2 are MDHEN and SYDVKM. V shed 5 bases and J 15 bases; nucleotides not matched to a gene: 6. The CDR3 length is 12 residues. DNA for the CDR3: TGTGCCAGCAGTCCCCGGGACAGGGGGTTGTTCTTC. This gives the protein CASSPRDRGLFF. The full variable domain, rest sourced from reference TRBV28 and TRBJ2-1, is DVKVTQSSRYLVKRTGEKVFLECVQDMDHENMFWYRQDPGLGLRLIYFSYDVKMKEKGDIPEGYSVSREKKERFSLILESASTNQTSMYLCASSPRDRGLFFGPGTRLTVL.

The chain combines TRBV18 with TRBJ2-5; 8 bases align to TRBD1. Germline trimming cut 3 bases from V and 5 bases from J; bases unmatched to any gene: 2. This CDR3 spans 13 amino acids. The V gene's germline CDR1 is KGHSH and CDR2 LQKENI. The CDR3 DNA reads TGTGCCAGCTCACCCAGGGGGCTGGAGACCCAGTACTTC. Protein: CASSPRGLETQYF.

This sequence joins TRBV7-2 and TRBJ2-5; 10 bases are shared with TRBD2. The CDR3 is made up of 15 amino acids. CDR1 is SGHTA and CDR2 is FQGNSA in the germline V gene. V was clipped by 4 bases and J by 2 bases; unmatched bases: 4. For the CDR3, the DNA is TGTGCCAGCAGCTCTACACTAGCGGGACAAGAGACCCAGTACTTC. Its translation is CASSSTLAGQETQYF.

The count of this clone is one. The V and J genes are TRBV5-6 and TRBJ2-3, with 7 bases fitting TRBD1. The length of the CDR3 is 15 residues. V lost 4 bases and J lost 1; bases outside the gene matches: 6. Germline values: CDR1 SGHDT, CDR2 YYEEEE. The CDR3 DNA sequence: TGTGCCAGCAGCGAAACCGGACAGGGCACAGATACGCAGTATTTT. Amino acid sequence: CASSETGQGTDTQYF.

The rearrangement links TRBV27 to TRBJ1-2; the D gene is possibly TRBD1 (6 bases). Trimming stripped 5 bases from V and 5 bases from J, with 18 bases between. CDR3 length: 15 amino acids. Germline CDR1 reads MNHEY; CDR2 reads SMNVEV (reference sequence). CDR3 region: CASSSQGAQGYGYTF. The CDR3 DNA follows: TGTGCCAGCAGTAGCCAAGGAGCCCAGGGGTATGGCTACACCTTC.

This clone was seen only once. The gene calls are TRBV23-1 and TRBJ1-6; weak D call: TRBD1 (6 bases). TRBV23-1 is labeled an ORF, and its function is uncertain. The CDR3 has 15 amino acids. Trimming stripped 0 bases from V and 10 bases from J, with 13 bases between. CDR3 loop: CASSQSKSGVSPLHF. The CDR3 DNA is TGCGCCAGCAGTCAATCGAAGTCAGGGGTGTCACCCCTCCACTTT.

This CDR3 is CASSLGTGHTYEQYF. CDR3 DNA sequence: TGTGCCAGCAGCTTGGGAACGGGACATACCTACGAGCAGTACTTC. The chain recombines TRBV5-5 with TRBJ2-7, with D perhaps TRBD1 (6 bases). V lost 0 bases, J lost 2 bases, and 12 bases lay in between. The CDR3 covers 15 residues. Germline V CDR1 and CDR2: SGHKS, YYEKEE (reference sequence).

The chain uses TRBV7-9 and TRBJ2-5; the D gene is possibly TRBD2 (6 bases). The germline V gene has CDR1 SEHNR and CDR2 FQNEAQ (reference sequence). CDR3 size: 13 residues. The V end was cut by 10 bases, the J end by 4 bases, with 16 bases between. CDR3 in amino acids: CATGKGGAETQYF. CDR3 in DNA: TGTGCCACTGGGAAGGGAGGCGCAGAGACCCAGTACTTC.

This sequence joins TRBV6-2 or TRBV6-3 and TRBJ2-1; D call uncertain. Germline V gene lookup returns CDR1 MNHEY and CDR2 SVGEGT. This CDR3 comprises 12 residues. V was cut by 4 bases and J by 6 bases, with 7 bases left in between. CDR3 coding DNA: TGTGCCAGCAGTTCCCGCGTCAATGAGCAGTTCTTC. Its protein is CASSSRVNEQFF.

CDR3 in amino acids: CASSVQVSSYNEQFF. The DNA for the CDR3 is TGTGCCAGCAGCGTACAGGTTAGCTCCTACAATGAGCAGTTCTTC. The rearrangement uses TRBV9 and TRBJ2-1; D ambiguous. The CDR3 has 15 residues. Germline-derived CDR1 and CDR2 are SGDLS and YYNGEE. V was cut by 1 base and J by 0 bases, with 8 bases left in between.

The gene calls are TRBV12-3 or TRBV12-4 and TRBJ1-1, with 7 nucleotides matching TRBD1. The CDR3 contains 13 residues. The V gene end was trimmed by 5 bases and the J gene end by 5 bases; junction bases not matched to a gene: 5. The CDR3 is CASSRQGGTEAFF. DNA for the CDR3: TGTGCCAGCAGTAGACAGGGTGGGACTGAAGCTTTCTTT.